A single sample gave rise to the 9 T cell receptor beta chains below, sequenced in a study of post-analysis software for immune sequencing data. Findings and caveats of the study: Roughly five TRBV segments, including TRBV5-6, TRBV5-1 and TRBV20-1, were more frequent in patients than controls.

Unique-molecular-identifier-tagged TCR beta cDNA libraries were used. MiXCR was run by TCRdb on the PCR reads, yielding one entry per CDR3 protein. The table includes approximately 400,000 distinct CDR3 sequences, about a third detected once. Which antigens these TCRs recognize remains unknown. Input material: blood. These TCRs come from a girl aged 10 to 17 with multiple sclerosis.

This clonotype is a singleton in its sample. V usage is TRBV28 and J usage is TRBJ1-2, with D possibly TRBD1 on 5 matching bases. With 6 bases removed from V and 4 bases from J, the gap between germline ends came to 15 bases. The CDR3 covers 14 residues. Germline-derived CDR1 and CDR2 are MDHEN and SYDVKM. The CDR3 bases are TGTGCCAGCAGGTCCGTATGGGACGGCTATGGCTACACCTTC. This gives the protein CASRSVWDGYGYTF.

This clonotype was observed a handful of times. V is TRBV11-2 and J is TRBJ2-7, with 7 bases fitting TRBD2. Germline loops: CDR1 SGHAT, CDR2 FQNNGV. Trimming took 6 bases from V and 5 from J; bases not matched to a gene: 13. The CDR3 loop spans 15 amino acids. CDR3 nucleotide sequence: TGTGCCAGCAGACCCCGACTAGCCGGCGACCACGAGCAGTACTTC. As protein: CASRPRLAGDHEQYF.

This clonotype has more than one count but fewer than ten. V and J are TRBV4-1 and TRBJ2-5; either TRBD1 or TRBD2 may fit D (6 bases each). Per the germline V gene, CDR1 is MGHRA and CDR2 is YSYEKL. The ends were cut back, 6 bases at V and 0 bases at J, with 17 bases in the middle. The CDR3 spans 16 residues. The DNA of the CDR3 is TGCGCCAGCAGGAGCCTACGGGGGCCCAACCAAGAGACCCAGTACTTC. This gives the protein CASRSLRGPNQETQYF.

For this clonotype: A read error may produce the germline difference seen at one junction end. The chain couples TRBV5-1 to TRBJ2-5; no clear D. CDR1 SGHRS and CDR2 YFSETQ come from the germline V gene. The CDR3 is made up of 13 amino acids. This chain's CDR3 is CASSLALVETQNF. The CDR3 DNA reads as TGCGCCAGCAGCTTGGCGTTAGTGGAGACCCAGAACTTC.

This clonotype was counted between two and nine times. The CDR3 region has the DNA TGTGCCAGCAGCTTAGAAGGGGGGCCTAGCTATGGCTACACCTTC. The encoded protein is CASSLEGGPSYGYTF. The gene calls are TRBV7-9 and TRBJ1-2; possible D gene TRBD1, 6 bases. Trimming shortened V by 1 base and J by 4 bases, and 13 bases separated the two germline ends. The CDR3 is 15 amino acids. Germline CDR1 is SEHNR and CDR2 is FQNEAQ (reference sequence).

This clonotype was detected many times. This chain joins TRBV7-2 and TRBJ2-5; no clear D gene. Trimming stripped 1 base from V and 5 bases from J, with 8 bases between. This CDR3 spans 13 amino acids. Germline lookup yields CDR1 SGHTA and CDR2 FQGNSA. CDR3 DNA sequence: TGTGCCAGCAGCTTAGTAGCTAGGGAGACCCAGTACTTC. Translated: CASSLVARETQYF. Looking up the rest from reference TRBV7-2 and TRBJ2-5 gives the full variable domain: GAGVSQSPSNKVTEKGKDVELRCDPISGHTALYWYRQSLGQGLEFLIYFQGNSAPDKSGLPSDRFSAERTGGSVSTLTIQRTQQEDSAVYLCASSLVARETQYFGPGTRLLVL.

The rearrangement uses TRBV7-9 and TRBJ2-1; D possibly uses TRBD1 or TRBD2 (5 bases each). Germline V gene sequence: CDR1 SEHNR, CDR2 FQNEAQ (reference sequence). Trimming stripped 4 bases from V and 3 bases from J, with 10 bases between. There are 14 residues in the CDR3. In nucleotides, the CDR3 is TGTGCCAGCAGCTCGAGGGGCCTCTACAATGAGCAGTTCTTC. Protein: CASSSRGLYNEQFF.

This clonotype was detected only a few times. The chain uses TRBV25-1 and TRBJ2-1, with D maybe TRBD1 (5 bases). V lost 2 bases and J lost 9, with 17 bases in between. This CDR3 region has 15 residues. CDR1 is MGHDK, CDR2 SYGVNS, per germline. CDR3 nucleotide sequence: TGTGCCAGCAGTGAAGGTTTCACAGGAAGGAGTGAGCAGTTCTTC. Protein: CASSEGFTGRSEQFF.

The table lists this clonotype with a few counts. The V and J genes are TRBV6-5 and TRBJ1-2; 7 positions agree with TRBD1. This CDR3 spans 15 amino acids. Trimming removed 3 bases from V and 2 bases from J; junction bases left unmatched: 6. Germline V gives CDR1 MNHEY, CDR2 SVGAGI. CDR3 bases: TGTGCCAGCAGTTATCTGGACAGGAGGAACTATGGCTACACCTTC. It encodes CASSYLDRRNYGYTF.